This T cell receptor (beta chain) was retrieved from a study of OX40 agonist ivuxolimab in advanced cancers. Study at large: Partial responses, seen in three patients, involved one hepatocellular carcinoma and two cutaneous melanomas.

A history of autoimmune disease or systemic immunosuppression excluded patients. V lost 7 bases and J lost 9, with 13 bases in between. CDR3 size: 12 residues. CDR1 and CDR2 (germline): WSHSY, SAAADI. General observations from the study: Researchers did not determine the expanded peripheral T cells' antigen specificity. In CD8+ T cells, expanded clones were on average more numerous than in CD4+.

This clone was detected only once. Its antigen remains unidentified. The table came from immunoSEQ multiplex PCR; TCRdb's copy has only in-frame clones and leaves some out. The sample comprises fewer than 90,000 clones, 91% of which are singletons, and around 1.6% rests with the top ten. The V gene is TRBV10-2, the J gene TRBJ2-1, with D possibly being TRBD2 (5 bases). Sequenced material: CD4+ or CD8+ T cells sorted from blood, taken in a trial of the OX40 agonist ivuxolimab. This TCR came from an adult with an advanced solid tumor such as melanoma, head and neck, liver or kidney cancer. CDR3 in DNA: TGCGCCAGCACCCCCCCTCGGGGTGAGCAGTTCTTC. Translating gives CASTPPRGEQFF.